This T cell receptor (beta chain) was observed in a study of T cell responses to AZD1222 COVID-19 vaccine. Findings and caveats of the study: Repertoire sampling was restricted to post-peak T cell response timepoints. Only five or six AZD1222 recipients were seropositive at baseline. Breadth and depth of Spike-specific TCRs rose after two AZD1222 doses.

From germline, CDR1 is SGHRS and CDR2 YFSETQ. Between the trimmed V and J ends, which lost 0 bases and 6 bases, there was a span of 16 bases. The CDR3 has 15 amino acids. For this clone: The antigen is unknown.

Assay used: immunoSEQ multiplex PCR; TCRdb lists only in-frame clones, some missing. The table lists about 120,000 clones, about 88% of them singletons, with about 10% in the top ten. This clonotype was sampled from an adult in good health. The genes are TRBV5-1 and TRBJ2-7; tentative D call: TRBD1 (6 bases). The sequencing used peripheral blood, collected on day 0 of AZD1222 vaccination. The CDR3 nucleotides are TGCGCCAGCAGCTTGGGGGCCCCGTCAGGGGTCGAGCAGTACTTC. It translates to CASSLGAPSGVEQYF.